A single sample gave rise to the 26 T cell receptor beta chains below, sequenced in a study of a mutant IDH1 vaccine in newly diagnosed glioma (dated by TCRdb to the early 2020s). The antigens these receptors bind are not known. This specimen's time point label, per the study, means: week 5, during vaccination. Each vaccine dose, consisting of 300 ug of a 20-mer mutant IDH1 peptide in Montanide, was administered subcutaneously with topical imiquimod. Receptor libraries were prepared by the immunoSEQ multiplex PCR assay. What TCRdb holds here is the immuneACCESS table cut down to in-frame rearrangements. Part of the clones is not present; checked against another copy, under half of the missing clones reflect an unresolved V gene, and the others are unexplained. The sample contains around 61,000 clones, around 90% of them found a single time. The ten biggest clones cover roughly 5.1% of the sample.

The starting material was PBMCs, obtained from a glioma patient whose treatment included an IDH1 peptide vaccine. The receptors were sampled from a woman in her thirties or forties with glioma.

V and J are TRBV5-6 and TRBJ2-2; D not resolved. Deletions cut 0 bases from V and 4 bases from J, with 10 bases between. This CDR3 spans 15 amino acids. Germline CDR1 and CDR2: SGHDT and YYEEEE. The CDR3 spells CASSLDRLTTGELFF. The DNA of the CDR3 is TGTGCCAGCAGCTTGGACCGACTTACCACCGGGGAGCTGTTTTTT.

The chain has TRBV2 and TRBJ2-3, with no clear D. Germline assignment: CDR1 SNHLY and CDR2 FYNNEI. The V end was cut by 5 bases, the J end by 1 base, with 22 bases between. The CDR3 is 18 amino acids. In DNA form, the CDR3 reads TGTGCCAGCAGTTCCACCCCCTCATTCAATAAGGGCACAGATACGCAGTATTTT. Its protein is CASSSTPSFNKGTDTQYF.

V is TRBV4-1 and J is TRBJ2-1, with D unclear. Per germline, CDR1 MGHRA and CDR2 YSYEKL. The CDR3 is 12 amino acids. V lost 4 bases to trimming and J lost 15 bases, with 16 bases between them. The CDR3 here is CASSLGRGVTFF. For the CDR3, the DNA is TGCGCCAGCAGCCTCGGTCGCGGTGTGACGTTCTTC.

The chain has TRBV18 and TRBJ2-7; 8 positions agree with TRBD1. The CDR3 extends over 14 amino acids. V gave up 2 bases and J gave up 0 bases; unmatched junction bases: 0. The V gene's germline CDR1 is KGHSH and CDR2 LQKENI. The chain's CDR3 is CASSPGTGSYEQYF. CDR3 DNA: TGTGCCAGCTCACCAGGGACAGGCTCCTACGAGCAGTACTTC.

The chain joins TRBV7-2 to TRBJ2-7; 7 bases map to TRBD2. This CDR3 has 17 amino acids. CDR1 is SGHTA, CDR2 FQGNSA, per germline. V shed 3 bases, J shed 4 bases, and the junction held 15 bases outside the gene matches. The chain's CDR3 is CASSFRASGKTGYEQYF. As DNA, the CDR3 is TGTGCCAGCAGCTTTAGGGCTAGCGGAAAGACGGGGTACGAGCAGTACTTC.

This chain links TRBV6-6 with TRBJ1-3; tentative D call: TRBD1 (5 bases). The V end lost 4 bases, the J end lost 0 bases, and 7 bases lay between the germline ends. This CDR3 spans 14 amino acids. Per germline, CDR1 MNHNY and CDR2 SVGAGI (reference sequence). As DNA, the CDR3 is TGTGCCAGCAGTTTCGGGGGCTCTGGAAACACCATATATTTT. Its protein product is CASSFGGSGNTIYF.

This chain joins TRBV6-6 and TRBJ1-5, with D unresolved. CDR1 MNHNY and CDR2 SVGAGI come from the germline V gene (reference sequence). The CDR3 loop spans 13 amino acids. V lost 2 bases and J lost 0, with 2 bases in between. The CDR3 coding sequence is TGTGCCAGCAGTTACGGTAGCAATCAGCCCCAGCATTTT. The encoded protein is CASSYGSNQPQHF.

J is TRBJ1-3 and V is TRBV7-9; D is possibly TRBD1 (6 bases). V was shortened by 1 base and J by 8 bases, with 9 bases between the two germline ends. Germline CDR1 SEHNR, CDR2 FQNEAQ (reference sequence). The CDR3 runs to 13 residues. The CDR3 DNA follows: TGTGCCAGCAGCTTAGGGACAGATCACACCATATATTTT. It specifies CASSLGTDHTIYF.

The genes are TRBV12-5 and TRBJ2-1, with unresolved D. Germline V lookup: CDR1 LGHNT, CDR2 FRNRAP. V lost 4 bases, J lost 0 bases, and 7 bases lay in between. CDR3 length: 14 amino acids. The CDR3 sequence is CASGSSSSYNEQFF. The DNA for the CDR3 is TGTGCTAGTGGTTCTAGTAGCTCCTACAATGAGCAGTTCTTC.

This chain uses TRBV2 with TRBJ2-3; a possible D gene is TRBD2 (5 bases). The CDR3 runs 14 residues. V was clipped by 7 bases and J by 5 bases, with 16 bases between them. Per germline, CDR1 SNHLY and CDR2 FYNNEI. The CDR3: CASIDRGLEDTQYF. The DNA of the CDR3 is TGTGCCAGCATCGACCGGGGTTTAGAAGATACGCAGTATTTT.

The chain couples TRBV7-9 to TRBJ2-1; 7 bases map to TRBD1. Trimming at V came to 1 base and at J to 9 bases, leaving 6 bases not matched to a gene. The CDR3 consists of 14 residues. Germline CDR1 SEHNR, CDR2 FQNEAQ (reference sequence). CDR3 bases: TGTGCCAGCAGCTTAGGTCAGGGGGTGGGTGAGCAGTTCTTC. This translates into CASSLGQGVGEQFF.

In this sample, this clone turned up a few times. V and J are TRBV30 and TRBJ2-1; 7 bases are a match to TRBD2. The junction had 7 bases not matched to a gene; V was cut back by 0 bases and J by 11 bases. Looked up from germline, CDR1 is GTSNPN and CDR2 is SVGIG (reference sequence). This CDR3 contains 13 residues. CDR3 sequence: CAWSVLVGGKQFF. Written as DNA, the CDR3 is TGTGCCTGGAGTGTACTGGTGGGAGGGAAGCAGTTCTTC. Variable domain in full (rest from reference TRBV30 and TRBJ2-1): SQTIHQWPATLVQPVGSPLSLECTVEGTSNPNLYWYRQAAGRGLQLLFYSVGIGQISSEVPQNLSASRPQDRQFILSSKKLLLSDSGFYLCAWSVLVGGKQFFGPGTRLTVL.

The rearrangement joins TRBV28 to TRBJ1-2; TRBD1 is a possible D gene (5 bases). Per germline, CDR1 MDHEN and CDR2 SYDVKM. The V end was cut by 4 bases, the J end by 6 bases, with 15 bases between. The CDR3 contains 14 residues. CDR3 residues: CASSSRTLSDGYTF. In nucleotides, the CDR3 is TGTGCCAGCAGTTCCCGGACACTTTCCGATGGCTACACCTTC.

This rearrangement joins TRBV28 to TRBJ1-2, with 9 bases lining up with TRBD1. The CDR3 is 14 residues long. Trimming at V came to 5 bases and at J to 8 bases, leaving 9 bases not matched to a gene. From germline, CDR1 is MDHEN and CDR2 SYDVKM. CDR3 nucleotides: TGTGCCAGCAGTAAACTTGACAGGGGGTCCGGCTACACCTTC. It encodes CASSKLDRGSGYTF.

This chain joins TRBV15 and TRBJ2-5, with D perhaps TRBD1 (5 bases). Trimming removed 0 bases from V and 4 bases from J, with 12 bases in between. CDR3 length: 15 residues. Germline V gene lookup returns CDR1 LNHNV and CDR2 YYDKDF (reference sequence). The CDR3: CATSRDIGVGETQYF. The CDR3 DNA follows: TGTGCCACCAGCAGAGATATAGGGGTGGGAGAGACCCAGTACTTC.

The chain joins TRBV6-5 to TRBJ1-2, with TRBD1 identical over 7 bases. Germline V CDR1 and CDR2: MNHEY, SVGAGI. The CDR3 has 15 amino acids. The trim removed 4 bases at V and 3 bases at J, leaving 8 bases unmatched. CDR3 residues: CASSSTGMGDYGYTF. Here the CDR3 DNA reads TGTGCCAGCAGTTCGACAGGGATGGGTGACTATGGCTACACCTTC.

The V call is TRBV12-5, the J call TRBJ1-5; no firm D call. Germline V gives CDR1 LGHNT, CDR2 FRNRAP. The length of the CDR3 is 15 residues. Trimming shortened V by 6 bases and J by 3 bases, and 15 bases separated the two germline ends. The CDR3 coding sequence is TGTGCTAGTGGGACAAACGCCGAGTCCAATCAGCCCCAGCATTTT. Its protein product is CASGTNAESNQPQHF.

The V and J genes are TRBV6-6 and TRBJ2-7; a weak D match, TRBD1 (6 bases). V was cut by 5 bases and J by 4 bases, with 15 bases left in between. The CDR3 has 14 residues. The germline V gene encodes CDR1 MNHNY and CDR2 SVGAGI (reference sequence). The CDR3 spells CASSTPGHPYEQYF. The CDR3 bases are TGTGCCAGCAGTACTCCGGGACACCCGTACGAGCAGTACTTC.

The V call is TRBV11-2, the J call TRBJ2-2; D unclear. The CDR3 covers 13 residues. V lost 3 bases and J 9 bases, leaving 11 bases between the germline ends. From germline, CDR1 is SGHAT and CDR2 FQNNGV. CDR3 in amino acids: CASSFPGYRELFF. In DNA form, the CDR3 reads TGTGCCAGCAGCTTCCCCGGGTACCGGGAGCTGTTTTTT. Full variable domain (outside the CDR3, taken from reference TRBV11-2 and TRBJ2-2): EAGVAQSPRYKIIEKRQSVAFWCNPISGHATLYWYQQILGQGPKLLIQFQNNGVVDDSQLPKDRFSAERLKGVDSTLKIQPAKLEDSAVYLCASSFPGYRELFFGEGSRLTVL.

The rearrangement links TRBV30 to TRBJ1-3; D unclear. The CDR3 totals 15 residues. CDR1 is GTSNPN, CDR2 SVGIG, per germline (reference sequence). Trimming removed 3 bases at V and 0 bases at J, with 12 bases between. CDR3 bases: TGTGCCTGGAGGGAAAGGGTACCCTCTGGAAACACCATATATTTT. Its protein is CAWRERVPSGNTIYF.

This chain joins TRBV5-6 and TRBJ1-3; 8 positions agree with TRBD1. CDR3 length: 15 residues. The V segment lost 0 bases and the J segment 3 bases; nucleotides outside the gene matches: 2. CDR1 SGHDT and CDR2 YYEEEE come from the germline V gene. This CDR3 is CASSLGTGFGNTIYF. CDR3 nucleotides: TGTGCCAGCAGCTTGGGGACAGGGTTTGGAAACACCATATATTTT. Full variable domain (remainder filled in from reference TRBV5-6 and TRBJ1-3): DAGVTQSPTHLIKTRGQQVTLRCSPKSGHDTVSWYQQALGQGPQFIFQYYEEEERQRGNFPDRFSGHQFPNYSSELNVNALLLGDSALYLCASSLGTGFGNTIYFGEGSWLTVV.

The chain joins TRBV7-9 to TRBJ1-1; no clear D. Deletions cut 2 bases from V and 0 bases from J, with 4 bases between. This CDR3 region has 13 residues. Germline CDR1 SEHNR, CDR2 FQNEAQ (reference sequence). CDR3 protein: CASSLLVNTEAFF. CDR3 DNA: TGTGCCAGCAGCTTACTCGTGAACACTGAAGCTTTCTTT.

The V and J genes are TRBV5-1 and TRBJ1-1; D is possibly TRBD1 (5 bases). This CDR3 is built from 13 residues. Germline CDR1 reads SGHRS; CDR2 reads YFSETQ. V dropped 6 bases and J dropped 0 bases, with 9 bases sitting between them. CDR3 sequence reads: CASNQGLNTEAFF. The CDR3 nucleotides are TGCGCCAGCAACCAGGGCTTGAACACTGAAGCTTTCTTT.

This chain joins TRBV9 and TRBJ2-3; 14 positions match TRBD2. This CDR3 has 18 residues. V dropped 0 bases and J dropped 6; count of bases not matched to a gene: 9. Looked up from germline, CDR1 is SGDLS and CDR2 is YYNGEE. The CDR3 nucleotides are TGTGCCAGCAGCGTAGTCCCGGGGACTAGCGGGAGTCTGGATACGCAGTATTTT. Translation gives CASSVVPGTSGSLDTQYF.

The chain couples TRBV2 to TRBJ2-2, with 9 bases identical to TRBD1. This CDR3 region has 15 residues. Trimming removed 7 bases from V and 6 bases from J; junction bases left unmatched: 9. In germline, CDR1 is SNHLY, CDR2 FYNNEI. CDR3 bases: TGTGCCAGCACCGGGACTACAGGGGGCGCCGGGGAGCTGTTTTTT. Its translation: CASTGTTGGAGELFF.

The CDR3 is CSARTGYGYTF. The DNA of the CDR3 is TGCAGTGCTAGGACAGGGTATGGCTACACCTTC. This chain uses TRBV20-1 with TRBJ1-2; 7 nucleotides agree with TRBD1. V was clipped by 3 bases and J by 5 bases; unmatched bases: 0. The CDR3 is 11 residues long. Germline loops: CDR1 DFQATT, CDR2 SNEGSKA (reference sequence).